These 24 T cell receptor beta chains were all obtained from the same sample, sequenced in a study of high-grade serous ovarian cancer treatment subgroups. Tumor samples were obtained before definitive surgery or chemotherapy. Generated by immunoSEQ multiplex PCR, the TCRdb table keeps only in-frame clones and is missing some. The sample has about 7,800 clones; 62% are singletons. Sequencing used tumor tissue. Source of these receptors: a human donor with high-grade serous ovarian cancer.

The CDR3 loop is CASSQERGRPAFF. CDR3 in DNA: TGTGCCAGCAGCCAAGAAAGGGGGCGCCCAGCTTTCTTT. This rearrangement joins TRBV4-2 to TRBJ1-1; 7 nucleotides line up with TRBD1. The trim removed 0 bases at V and 10 bases at J, leaving 5 bases unmatched. From germline, CDR1 is LGHNA and CDR2 YNFKEQ. This CDR3 has 13 residues.

This chain links TRBV28 with TRBJ1-3; 8 bases map to TRBD1. The CDR3 has 14 amino acids. After removal of 6 bases from V and 8 bases from J, the junction contained 9 bases not matched to a gene. Germline CDR1 reads MDHEN; CDR2 reads SYDVKM. The DNA of the CDR3 is TGTGCCAGCAGCCGCGGACAGGGAAGGGACACCATATATTTT. Its translation: CASSRGQGRDTIYF.

V and J are TRBV4-1 and TRBJ1-4; 8 nucleotides align to TRBD1. The CDR3 consists of 14 residues. Germline V gene data show CDR1 as MGHRA and CDR2 as YSYEKL. Unmatched junction bases numbered 6, after V lost 4 bases and J lost 8 bases. CDR3 bases: TGCGCCAGCAGCCGCTTACAGGGGGGAGAAAAACTGTTTTTT. Amino acids: CASSRLQGGEKLFF.

The gene calls are TRBV5-6 and TRBJ2-6, with 8 bases fitting TRBD2. Germline V lookup: CDR1 SGHDT, CDR2 YYEEEE. The CDR3 runs to 18 residues. V shed 5 bases and J 1 base; nucleotides not matched to a gene: 11. The CDR3 sequence: CASRRLAGGFSGANVLTF. The CDR3 DNA sequence: TGTGCCAGCAGACGCCTTGCGGGAGGCTTTTCTGGGGCCAACGTCCTGACTTTC.

The chain employs TRBV11-3 and TRBJ2-7, with D possibly being TRBD2 (6 bases). CDR3 length: 13 residues. Trimming pared 4 bases from V and 6 bases from J, leaving 13 bases between. CDR1 SGHNT and CDR2 YENEEA come from the germline V gene. The CDR3 sequence is CASSSRLGGEQYF. The CDR3 region has the DNA TGTGCCAGCAGCTCCAGATTGGGGGGCGAGCAGTACTTC.

This clone was recorded once. The gene calls are TRBV6-1 and TRBJ2-7, with TRBD1 as a possible D gene (6 bases). Germline CDR1 is MNHNS and CDR2 is SASEGT. V lost 6 bases and J lost 8, with 20 bases in between. This CDR3 region has 14 residues. The CDR3 sequence: CASSAGAGVPKQYF. The CDR3 nucleotides are TGTGCCAGCAGCGCCGGAGCAGGGGTCCCCAAGCAGTACTTC.

This clone was detected a few times. This chain connects TRBV7-2 to TRBJ2-5; D gene ambiguous. This CDR3 comprises 13 residues. CDR1 and CDR2 from the germline V gene are SGHTA and FQGNSA. Trimming left V 3 bases short and J 4 bases short, with 9 bases between. The CDR3 loop reads CASSLKGGETQYF. The CDR3 nucleotides are TGTGCCAGCAGCTTGAAAGGCGGAGAGACCCAGTACTTC.

This clone was seen just once. V gene TRBV7-8 combines with J gene TRBJ1-2; D is ambiguous. The V and J ends lost 7 bases and 1 base respectively, with 16 bases between them. This CDR3 region has 15 residues. Germline values: CDR1 SGHVS, CDR2 FQNEAQ. CDR3 loop: CASNTGPSVNYGYTF. In DNA form, the CDR3 reads TGTGCCAGCAACACGGGCCCATCCGTTAACTATGGCTACACCTTC.

The V call is TRBV7-3, the J call TRBJ2-5; 9 bases are shared with TRBD1. Germline-derived CDR1 and CDR2 are SGHTA and FQGTGA. The CDR3 is 14 amino acids. Trimming removed 5 bases from V and 4 bases from J; junction bases left unmatched: 5. CDR3 nucleotides: TGTGCCAGCAGCCCACAGGGGGCAGGAGAGACCCAGTACTTC. As protein: CASSPQGAGETQYF.

The rearrangement uses TRBV5-1 and TRBJ2-2; a weak D match, TRBD1 (5 bases). The V and J ends lost 7 bases and 1 base respectively, with 8 bases between them. Looked up from germline, CDR1 is SGHRS and CDR2 is YFSETQ. The CDR3 is made up of 13 amino acids. This CDR3 reads CASFTGNTGELFF. CDR3 sequence (DNA): TGCGCCAGCTTTACAGGGAACACCGGGGAGCTGTTTTTT.

The chain combines TRBV7-9 with TRBJ2-2; D is perhaps TRBD1 (5 bases). Germline loops: CDR1 SEHNR, CDR2 FQNEAQ (reference sequence). CDR3 length equals 15 residues. Trimming took off 0 bases at V and 5 bases at J, with 10 bases between the two ends. The CDR3 spells CASSLAQGTTGELFF. CDR3 bases: TGTGCCAGCAGCTTAGCGCAGGGTACAACCGGGGAGCTGTTTTTT.

The chain has TRBV5-4 and TRBJ2-5, with 7 bases matching TRBD2. Germline V lookup: CDR1 SGHNT, CDR2 YYREEE (reference sequence). V shed 4 bases, J shed 9 bases, and the junction held 15 bases outside the gene matches. There are 15 residues in the CDR3. DNA of the CDR3: TGTGCCAGCAGCCAAGGCCGTCGGGGGGAAGGGGCCCAGTACTTC. The encoded protein is CASSQGRRGEGAQYF.

V is TRBV7-2 and J is TRBJ2-3; 10 bases are shared with TRBD2. This CDR3 comprises 16 residues. The V and J ends lost 5 bases and 6 bases, in that order; junction bases with no gene match: 11. Germline lookup yields CDR1 SGHTA and CDR2 FQGNSA. CDR3 sequence reads: CASSLGLAPGGDTQYF. The CDR3 DNA reads as TGTGCCAGCAGCCTGGGACTAGCGCCCGGGGGCGATACGCAGTATTTT.

This chain connects TRBV11-2 to TRBJ2-5; TRBD2 agrees at 9 bases. This CDR3 contains 15 residues. Trimming cost V 4 bases and J 4 bases; bases outside gene matches: 7. Germline V gene sequence: CDR1 SGHAT, CDR2 FQNNGV. The CDR3 is CASSSLSGSGETQYF. CDR3 nucleotides: TGTGCCAGCAGCTCCCTTAGCGGGAGCGGAGAGACCCAGTACTTC. Drawing the rest from reference TRBV11-2 and TRBJ2-5, the complete variable domain is EAGVAQSPRYKIIEKRQSVAFWCNPISGHATLYWYQQILGQGPKLLIQFQNNGVVDDSQLPKDRFSAERLKGVDSTLKIQPAKLEDSAVYLCASSSLSGSGETQYFGPGTRLLVL.

By its share, this clone is medium-sized (0.01 to 0.1%). This chain links TRBV4-2 with TRBJ1-2; TRBD1 is a possible D gene (6 bases). The CDR3 runs to 16 residues. V was trimmed by 4 bases and J by 6 bases, leaving 21 bases between them. Germline CDR1 LGHNA, CDR2 YNFKEQ. The CDR3 here is CASSPGLRSGANGYTF. CDR3 DNA: TGTGCCAGCAGCCCCGGGCTTAGGTCAGGGGCAAATGGCTACACCTTC.

V and J are TRBV5-1 and TRBJ1-1, with 7 nucleotides matching TRBD1. Germline V gene lookup returns CDR1 SGHRS and CDR2 YFSETQ. J gave up 5 bases and V 0 bases, and 16 bases lay outside the gene matches. The CDR3 length is 18 residues. The DNA of the CDR3 is TGCGCCAGCAGCTTGGCCGGGCAGGGGGGCGCCTCGGAAACTGAAGCTTTCTTT. This translates into CASSLAGQGGASETEAFF.

The V call is TRBV6-6, the J call TRBJ2-2; D is perhaps TRBD1 (6 bases). Trimming removed 4 bases at V and 4 bases at J, with 10 bases between. The CDR3 length is 14 residues. Germline CDR1 reads MNHNY; CDR2 reads SVGAGI (reference sequence). CDR3 DNA: TGTGCCAGCAGTTGGGTAGGGGGCACCGGGGAGCTGTTTTTT. It is translated as CASSWVGGTGELFF.

The table lists this clone with a few counts. This chain uses TRBV9 with TRBJ2-5, with TRBD1 matching 7 bases. The germline V gene encodes CDR1 SGDLS and CDR2 YYNGEE. CDR3 length: 15 residues. The ends lost 3 bases at V and 4 bases at J; junction bases unmatched: 9. The DNA of the CDR3 is TGTGCCAGCAGCGCGTCTTCGGGACAGCCAGAGACCCAGTACTTC. Translation: CASSASSGQPETQYF.

The chain has TRBV6-5 and TRBJ1-5, with D maybe TRBD1 (5 bases). CDR1 is MNHEY and CDR2 is SVGAGI in the germline V gene. V lost 6 bases, J lost 2 bases, and 14 bases lay in between. The CDR3 runs 15 residues. CDR3 region: CASRAAGYGNQPQHF. The CDR3 coding sequence is TGTGCCAGCAGGGCCGCAGGGTATGGCAATCAGCCCCAGCATTTT.

In its sample, this clone was seen a few times. V usage is TRBV18 and J usage is TRBJ1-1, with 8 positions matching TRBD1. Losses at the gene ends were 4 bases for V and 2 bases for J; bases not matched to a gene: 6. Germline CDR1 reads KGHSH; CDR2 reads LQKENI. There are 15 residues in the CDR3. The CDR3: CASSLMTGENTEAFF. The CDR3 DNA is TGTGCCAGCTCACTTATGACAGGGGAAAACACTGAAGCTTTCTTT. Full variable domain (outside the CDR3, taken from reference TRBV18 and TRBJ1-1): NAGVMQNPRHLVRRRGQEARLRCSPMKGHSHVYWYRQLPEEGLKFMVYLQKENIIDESGMPKERFSAEFPKEGPSILRIQQVVRGDSAAYFCASSLMTGENTEAFFGQGTRLTVV.

This chain joins TRBV2 and TRBJ2-7; 8 nucleotides line up with TRBD2. J gave up 5 bases and V 7 bases, and 13 bases lay outside the gene matches. The CDR3 is made up of 15 amino acids. Germline lookup yields CDR1 SNHLY and CDR2 FYNNEI. This CDR3 is CASTRGGTAEDEQYF. The CDR3 DNA is TGTGCCAGCACTCGGGGGGGTACGGCTGAGGACGAGCAGTACTTC. The full variable domain, with the rest looked up from reference TRBV2 and TRBJ2-7, is EPEVTQTPSHQVTQMGQEVILRCVPISNHLYFYWYRQILGQKVEFLVSFYNNEISEKSEIFDDQFSVERPDGSNFTLKIRSTKLEDSAMYFCASTRGGTAEDEQYFGPGTRLTVT.

The count of this clone is one. The rearrangement joins TRBV4-1 to TRBJ2-7; 7 positions agree with TRBD1. The CDR3 runs to 14 residues. Germline V gives CDR1 MGHRA, CDR2 YSYEKL. Germline trimming cut 4 bases from V and 2 bases from J; bases unmatched to any gene: 5. CDR3 region: CASSPGQGAYEQYF. The DNA for the CDR3 is TGCGCCAGCAGCCCCGGCCAGGGGGCCTACGAGCAGTACTTC.

The CDR3 region has the DNA TGTGCCAGCAGCCCCCAAGAAGGCGAGCAGTACTTC. Encoded protein: CASSPQEGEQYF. The chain is built from TRBV7-2 and TRBJ2-7; D is unresolved. Germline V gives CDR1 SGHTA, CDR2 FQGNSA. The CDR3 is 12 amino acids. With 5 bases removed from V and 6 bases from J, the gap between germline ends came to 11 bases.

This sequence joins TRBV29-1 and TRBJ2-7; the D gene is possibly TRBD1 (5 bases). The CDR3 is 13 residues long. The V end lost 4 bases, the J end lost 5 bases, and 15 bases lay between the germline ends. The germline CDR1 and CDR2 sequences are SQVTM and ANQGSEA. CDR3 DNA: TGCAGCGTTGGGGGCGGCAGGGAAGACGAGCAGTACTTC. This codes for CSVGGGREDEQYF.